The 19 T cell receptor beta chains presented below share a single source sample, sequenced in a study of T cell repertoires and HLA-DP antigens. Assay: immunoSEQ multiplex PCR; the TCRdb copy retains only in-frame clones and omits some. Of some 120,000 clones listed, around 93% are singletons. For these receptors, no antigen is known. Source material: CD4+ T cells from PBMCs. The receptors were sampled from a woman in her late teens or twenties in good health and CMV-seronegative.

For the CDR3, the DNA is TGTGCCAGCAGCCCCGTGGACAGGGTCTCCTACGAGCAGTACGTC. Amino acid sequence: CASSPVDRVSYEQYV. The genes are TRBV28 and TRBJ2-7, with 8 positions matching TRBD1. Looked up from germline, CDR1 is MDHEN and CDR2 is SYDVKM. With 6 bases clipped from V and 0 bases from J, the junction kept 7 bases outside the gene matches. This CDR3 has 15 amino acids.

The V gene is TRBV28, the J gene TRBJ1-3; weak D call: TRBD1 (5 bases). Trimming took off 1 base at V and 2 bases at J, with 12 bases between the two ends. Germline-derived CDR1 and CDR2 are MDHEN and SYDVKM. The CDR3 totals 16 residues. The DNA of the CDR3 is TGTGCCAGCAGTTTATATCGGGGCTTTACTGGAAACACCATATATTTT. Amino acids: CASSLYRGFTGNTIYF.

The V gene is TRBV21-1, the J gene TRBJ2-3; the DNA was not compared with TRBD1, the D call given in the table. TRBV21-1 is described as a pseudogene. CDR3 size: 15 residues. CDR3 amino acids: CASSLDGQGTDTQYF. The CDR3 region has the DNA TGTGCCAGCAGTTTGGATGGACAGGGCACAGATACGCAGTATTTT.

J is TRBJ1-2 and V is TRBV19; tentative D call: TRBD1 (5 bases). From germline, CDR1 is LNHDA and CDR2 SQIVND (reference sequence). The CDR3 extends over 14 amino acids. V was cut by 3 bases and J by 3 bases, with 11 bases left in between. The CDR3 reads CASSIQPGDYGYTF. Here the CDR3 DNA reads TGTGCCAGTAGTATCCAACCGGGGGACTATGGCTACACCTTC.

The CDR3 bases are TGCGCCAGCAGCTTTAGCGGGGGGGCATCCAATGAGCAGTTCTTC. Protein: CASSFSGGASNEQFF. V usage is TRBV5-1 and J usage is TRBJ2-1; 11 positions match TRBD2. The CDR3 covers 15 residues. After removal of 2 bases from V and 6 bases from J, the junction contained 4 bases not matched to a gene. CDR1 is SGHRS and CDR2 is YFSETQ in the germline V gene.

This clone appeared once. CDR3 sequence: CASSPRPTGTGVEDTQYF. The CDR3 coding sequence is TGTGCCAGCAGCCCCAGGCCTACCGGGACAGGGGTAGAAGATACGCAGTATTTT. The rearrangement joins TRBV11-3 to TRBJ2-3, with 10 positions matching TRBD1. CDR3 size: 18 residues. V trimming: 5 bases; J trimming: 5 bases; junction bases outside the gene matches: 16. Germline CDR1 is SGHNT and CDR2 is YENEEA.

DNA of the CDR3: TGTGCCAGCAGTTTAGACACAGATACGCAGTATTTT. Protein product: CASSLDTDTQYF. V gene TRBV6-5 combines with J gene TRBJ2-3, with D uncertain. Germline V lookup: CDR1 MNHEY, CDR2 SVGAGI. The CDR3 is made up of 12 amino acids. Trimming removed 4 bases from V and 2 bases from J, with 4 bases in between.

This chain uses TRBV27 with TRBJ2-1, with TRBD1 matching over 8 bases. V trimming: 5 bases; J trimming: 1 base; junction bases outside the gene matches: 4. From germline, CDR1 is MNHEY and CDR2 SMNVEV (reference sequence). The CDR3 runs to 15 residues. The CDR3 is CASSETGDSYNEQFF. The CDR3 DNA reads TGTGCCAGCAGTGAGACAGGGGATTCCTACAATGAGCAGTTCTTC.

J is TRBJ2-5 and V is TRBV29-1, with TRBD2 matching over 8 bases. The CDR3 has 17 amino acids. J lost 2 bases, V lost 4 bases, and 15 bases had no gene match. Germline CDR1 and CDR2: SQVTM and ANQGSEA. The CDR3 nucleotides are TGCAGCGTTGCGAGGGTTTCTACTAGCGGACCACAAGAGACCCAGTACTTC. Amino acids: CSVARVSTSGPQETQYF. The full variable domain, in which reference TRBV29-1 and TRBJ2-5 provide the parts outside the CDR3, is SAVISQKPSRDICQRGTSLTIQCQVDSQVTMMFWYRQQPGQSLTLIATANQGSEATYESGFVIDKFPISRPNLTFSTLTVSNMSPEDSSIYLCSVARVSTSGPQETQYFGPGTRLLVL.

The chain recombines TRBV28 with TRBJ2-1; D possibly matches TRBD1 or TRBD2 (5 bases each). Between the trimmed V and J ends, which lost 8 bases and 9 bases, there was a span of 20 bases. CDR3 length: 14 amino acids. The germline gives CDR1 MDHEN, CDR2 SYDVKM. The CDR3 loop is CASRLTRGLSEQFF. DNA of the CDR3: TGTGCCAGCCGACTTACTAGGGGTCTCAGTGAGCAGTTCTTC.

The chain links TRBV7-3 to TRBJ2-1; D gene ambiguous. The CDR3 contains 15 residues. Trimming stripped 2 bases from V and 1 base from J, with 9 bases between. Looked up from germline, CDR1 is SGHTA and CDR2 is FQGTGA. The CDR3 here is CASSLYAVSYNEQFF. CDR3 DNA: TGTGCCAGCAGCTTATATGCTGTTTCCTACAATGAGCAGTTCTTC.

V gene TRBV7-3 combines with J gene TRBJ2-1, with 12 bases fitting TRBD1. The CDR3 extends over 16 amino acids. Germline CDR1 and CDR2: SGHTA and FQGTGA. With 5 bases clipped from V and 7 bases from J, the junction kept 9 bases outside the gene matches. The DNA of the CDR3 is TGTGCCAGCAGCCCGGCGGGACAGGGGGCGCCGAATGAGCAGTTCTTC. It translates to CASSPAGQGAPNEQFF.

To note about this clone: Distinct nucleotide sequences in the sample also encode this CDR3. The chain couples TRBV5-4 to TRBJ1-1, with TRBD1 as a possible D gene (6 bases). Trimming took off 3 bases at V and 0 bases at J, with 9 bases between the two ends. Germline values: CDR1 SGHNT, CDR2 YYREEE (reference sequence). CDR3 length equals 14 residues. DNA of the CDR3: TGTGCCAGCAGCTCAGGACAGATGAACACTGAAGCTTTCTTT. Translating gives CASSSGQMNTEAFF. Together with reference TRBV5-4 and TRBJ1-1, the CDR3 gives the full variable domain: ETGVTQSPTHLIKTRGQQVTLRCSSQSGHNTVSWYQQALGQGPQFIFQYYREEENGRGNFPPRFSGLQFPNYSSELNVNALELDDSALYLCASSSGQMNTEAFFGQGTRLTVV.

The chain carries TRBV6-4 and TRBJ2-5; 7 bases line up with TRBD1. From germline, CDR1 is MRHNA and CDR2 SNTAGT. V was pared by 6 bases and J by 11 bases, with 12 bases of the junction left unmatched. This CDR3 spans 13 amino acids. The CDR3 loop reads CASSEKPRDSQYF. The CDR3 region has the DNA TGTGCCAGCAGCGAGAAGCCTAGGGACAGTCAGTACTTC.

On this clone: The junction differs from germline at one of its ends, possibly a read error. The chain carries TRBV7-7 and TRBJ2-5; D is unclear. The CDR3 totals 13 residues. Germline-derived CDR1 and CDR2 are SSHAT and FNYEAQ (reference sequence). This CDR3 is CASSLDGEETQYF. CDR3 nucleotide sequence: TGTGCTAGCAGCTTAGACGGAGAAGAGACCCAGTACTTC. Supplemented by reference TRBV7-7 and TRBJ2-5, the full variable domain reads GAGVSQSPRYKVTKRGQDVTLRCDPISSHATLYWYQQALGQGPEFLTYFNYEAQPDKSGLPSDRFSAERPEGSISTLTIQRTEQRDSAMYRCASSLDGEETQYFGPGTRLLVL.

The rearrangement links TRBV18 to TRBJ1-5; 7 bases match TRBD1. V lost 5 bases and J lost 2; bases outside the gene matches: 9. The CDR3 runs to 16 residues. Germline V gene sequence: CDR1 KGHSH, CDR2 LQKENI. CDR3 sequence reads: CASSTAGTEGNQPQHF. The CDR3 DNA follows: TGTGCCAGCTCAACCGCCGGGACAGAGGGCAATCAGCCCCAGCATTTT. The full variable domain, in which reference TRBV18 and TRBJ1-5 provide the parts outside the CDR3, is NAGVMQNPRHLVRRRGQEARLRCSPMKGHSHVYWYRQLPEEGLKFMVYLQKENIIDESGMPKERFSAEFPKEGPSILRIQQVVRGDSAAYFCASSTAGTEGNQPQHFGDGTRLSIL.

This rearrangement joins TRBV9 to TRBJ2-1, with a tentative D call TRBD1 (6 bases). V lost 10 bases and J 4 bases, leaving 12 bases between the germline ends. CDR1 SGDLS and CDR2 YYNGEE come from the germline V gene. This CDR3 has 12 amino acids. This CDR3 is CASGTQYNEQFF. CDR3 nucleotides: TGTGCCTCCGGGACACAATACAATGAGCAGTTCTTC.

The chain uses TRBV4-1 and TRBJ1-5, with TRBD1 matching 10 bases. This CDR3 spans 14 amino acids. Trimming removed 2 bases from V and 8 bases from J; junction bases left unmatched: 3. In germline, CDR1 is MGHRA, CDR2 YSYEKL. This CDR3 reads CASSQPGTGEPQHF. The CDR3 DNA reads TGCGCCAGCAGCCAACCCGGGACAGGGGAGCCCCAGCATTTT.

V is TRBV4-1 and J is TRBJ2-1; D remains unclear. V dropped 4 bases and J dropped 11 bases, with 15 bases sitting between them. Germline V lookup: CDR1 MGHRA, CDR2 YSYEKL. The CDR3 runs to 13 residues. CDR3 nucleotides: TGCGCCAGCAGCCGACCACCCGAAAGGAAGCAGTTCTTC. Translated, it gives CASSRPPERKQFF.